This record looks at one T cell receptor (beta chain) sequence and its context. The authors' processing: The authors estimated nucleated cell counts from reference gene primer amplification. Only in-frame clones appear in the TCRdb table, and some are missing; sequencing was by immunoSEQ multiplex PCR. V and J calls and clone size come straight from that table; D and trimming were deduced from the DNA. This table holds roughly 100,000 clones, around 80% found once. The data were taken from a study of blood T cell repertoires in COVID-19. Study-wide context: Acute-phase and convalescent COVID-19 samples originated in the United States, Italy and Spain. Sources were T cells, B-cell-depleted T cells, or PBMCs; the material itself was cDNA or gDNA.

The CDR3 extends over 16 amino acids. CDR1 and CDR2 from the germline V gene are SGDLS and YYNGEE. Trimming took 2 bases from V and 3 from J; bases not matched to a gene: 10. The chain recombines TRBV9 with TRBJ2-5, with 7 bases lining up with TRBD1. The receptor was derived from a man aged 55-75 years with active or convalescent COVID-19. Sequenced: peripheral blood. In DNA, the CDR3 is TGTGCCAGCAGCGTTGAGGCAGGGGGTTTTGAAGAGACCCAGTACTTC. Its translation is CASSVEAGGFEETQYF.